These 29 T cell receptor beta chains were all obtained from the same sample, sequenced in a study of T cell responses to AZD1222 COVID-19 vaccine. The table came from immunoSEQ multiplex PCR; TCRdb's copy has only in-frame clones and leaves some out. Of some 120,000 clones in the sample, just under 95% were seen once. The starting material was peripheral blood, obtained on day 0 of AZD1222 vaccination. The source is an adult in good health.

V is TRBV28 and J is TRBJ1-2; D gene ambiguous. The germline gives CDR1 MDHEN, CDR2 SYDVKM. V was pared by 6 bases and J by 8 bases, with 37 bases between. This CDR3 has 20 residues. The chain's CDR3 is CASSQSGSSEGGSMPGGYTF. The CDR3 DNA reads TGTGCCAGCAGCCAAAGCGGGTCGTCTGAGGGTGGATCGATGCCGGGGGGCTACACCTTC.

This clone was detected a few times. V usage is TRBV10-3 and J usage is TRBJ2-7, with 13 bases matching TRBD2. This CDR3 region has 16 residues. V gave up 10 bases and J gave up 0 bases; unmatched junction bases: 9. CDR1 and CDR2 (germline): ENHRY, SYGVKD. The CDR3 region has the DNA TGTGCCACCACAGGGACTAGCGGGGATAGCTCCTACGAGCAGTACTTC. Its translation: CATTGTSGDSSYEQYF.

This chain uses TRBV15 with TRBJ2-5, with D tentatively TRBD1 or TRBD2 (5 bases each). Germline lookup yields CDR1 LNHNV and CDR2 YYDKDF (reference sequence). This CDR3 is built from 16 residues. Trimming cost V 0 bases and J 5 bases, with 16 bases left between them. CDR3 region: CATSRDPPGKGETQYF. CDR3 sequence (DNA): TGTGCCACCAGCAGAGATCCCCCGGGAAAGGGGGAGACCCAGTACTTC.

The chain uses TRBV6-5 and TRBJ1-2, with TRBD1 identical over 10 bases. V shed 4 bases, J shed 4 bases, and the junction held 6 bases outside the gene matches. Germline V gene data show CDR1 as MNHEY and CDR2 as SVGAGI. The CDR3 has 15 residues. CDR3 residues: CASSSPGQGFYGYTF. CDR3 nucleotides: TGTGCCAGCAGTTCCCCGGGACAGGGGTTCTATGGCTACACCTTC.

This clone was counted once. This chain's CDR3 is CATSRRRETQYF. CDR3 sequence (DNA): TGTGCCACCAGCCGGAGGCGGGAGACCCAGTACTTC. V usage is TRBV15 and J usage is TRBJ2-5, with D perhaps matching TRBD2 (5 bases). CDR3 size: 12 residues. Trimming cost V 5 bases and J 5 bases, with 9 bases left between them. CDR1 is LNHNV, CDR2 YYDKDF, per germline (reference sequence). Together with reference TRBV15 and TRBJ2-5, the CDR3 gives the full variable domain: DAMVIQNPRYQVTQFGKPVTLSCSQTLNHNVMYWYQQKSSQAPKLLFHYYDKDFNNEADTPDNFQSRRPNTSFCFLDIRSPGLGDTAMYLCATSRRRETQYFGPGTRLLVL.

This clone was detected only once. The rearrangement joins TRBV18 to TRBJ1-1; weak D call: TRBD1 (6 bases). CDR1 is KGHSH, CDR2 LQKENI, per germline. V was shortened by 3 bases and J by 5 bases, with 16 bases between the two germline ends. The CDR3 loop spans 15 amino acids. The CDR3 sequence is CASSPKETGKTEAFF. The CDR3 DNA reads TGTGCCAGCTCACCGAAGGAAACAGGGAAAACTGAAGCTTTCTTT.

V is TRBV11-3 and J is TRBJ2-1, with 7 nucleotides matching TRBD1. CDR1 and CDR2 (germline): SGHNT, YENEEA. V dropped 5 bases and J dropped 5; count of bases not matched to a gene: 3. This CDR3 contains 13 residues. CDR3 region: CASSDRVDNEQFF. The CDR3 nucleotides are TGTGCCAGCAGCGACAGGGTCGACAATGAGCAGTTCTTC.

DNA for the CDR3: TGCGCCAGCAGCCAACCGACAGGGCTTTATGGCTACACCTTC. Translated, it gives CASSQPTGLYGYTF. The rearrangement joins TRBV4-1 to TRBJ1-2, with TRBD1 matching 7 bases. Trimming cost V 2 bases and J 5 bases; bases outside gene matches: 5. The CDR3 is 14 residues long. Germline CDR1 MGHRA, CDR2 YSYEKL.

This chain uses TRBV2 with TRBJ1-4; D is ambiguous. This CDR3 comprises 11 residues. Germline-derived CDR1 and CDR2 are SNHLY and FYNNEI. Deletions cut 8 bases from V and 10 bases from J, with 11 bases between. CDR3: CASLNRGKLFF. CDR3 bases: TGTGCCAGCCTTAATCGAGGAAAACTGTTTTTT.

The genes are TRBV5-1 and TRBJ1-6; D is unresolved. The CDR3 length is 12 residues. CDR1 is SGHRS and CDR2 is YFSETQ in the germline V gene. Trimming removed 6 bases from V and 7 bases from J, with 8 bases in between. CDR3 sequence (DNA): TGCGCCAGCAAGAAAGAGAATTCACCCCTCCACTTT. Translation: CASKKENSPLHF.

This clone appeared a single time. The J gene is TRBJ2-3, the V gene TRBV19; TRBD2 agrees at 8 bases. This CDR3 is built from 17 residues. J gave up 3 bases and V 7 bases, and 15 bases lay outside the gene matches. The germline CDR1 and CDR2 sequences are LNHDA and SQIVND (reference sequence). The CDR3 DNA is TGTGCCAGTACCCCCCGTGTGAGCGGGAGATCAACAGATACGCAGTATTTT. Protein: CASTPRVSGRSTDTQYF.

The chain employs TRBV29-1 and TRBJ2-7, with D possibly matching TRBD2 (5 bases). CDR1 is SQVTM and CDR2 is ANQGSEA in the germline V gene. Trimming cost V 0 bases and J 2 bases, with 17 bases left between them. The CDR3 covers 16 residues. CDR3 bases: TGCAGCGTTGAAGATCGAGGTTATGGACTGACCTACGAGCAGTACTTC. It specifies CSVEDRGYGLTYEQYF.

This chain uses TRBV19 with TRBJ1-2, with 9 positions matching TRBD1. With 10 bases clipped from V and 2 bases from J, the junction kept 11 bases outside the gene matches. The CDR3 has 15 amino acids. Germline V gene sequence: CDR1 LNHDA, CDR2 SQIVND (reference sequence). This CDR3 reads CATRGTGIANYGYTF. The CDR3 nucleotides read TGTGCCACCCGTGGGACAGGGATCGCCAACTATGGCTACACCTTC.

This clone was detected only once. The V call is TRBV28, the J call TRBJ1-6, with D unclear. Germline loops: CDR1 MDHEN, CDR2 SYDVKM. The CDR3 loop spans 14 amino acids. The V end was cut by 3 bases, the J end by 10 bases, with 13 bases between. The CDR3 spells CASSFGWDWSPLHF. The CDR3 nucleotides read TGTGCCAGCAGTTTTGGGTGGGATTGGTCACCCCTCCACTTT.

The gene calls are TRBV12-3 or TRBV12-4 and TRBJ2-2; possible D gene TRBD2, 5 bases. This CDR3 is 11 amino acids long. With 8 bases removed from V and 8 bases from J, the gap between germline ends came to 9 bases. The CDR3 DNA sequence: TGTGCCAGCTGGGGAGAAGGGGAGCTGTTTTTT. This gives the protein CASWGEGELFF.

J is TRBJ2-7 and V is TRBV21-1. TRBV21-1 is given as a pseudogene. This CDR3 has 14 amino acids. The chain's CDR3 is CASLTGPTRAGQYF. The DNA of the CDR3 is TGTGCCAGCCTCACCGGCCCAACCCGGGCCGGGCAGTACTTC.

The chain combines TRBV9 with TRBJ2-1, with 10 positions matching TRBD2. Trimming cost V 3 bases and J 8 bases; bases outside gene matches: 5. Germline V gene sequence: CDR1 SGDLS, CDR2 YYNGEE. CDR3 length: 14 amino acids. CDR3 region: CASSDIAGGDEQFF. The CDR3 DNA follows: TGTGCCAGCAGCGATATAGCGGGAGGCGATGAGCAGTTCTTC.

This chain uses TRBV28 with TRBJ1-5; TRBD1 agrees at 7 bases. Germline V gives CDR1 MDHEN, CDR2 SYDVKM. The CDR3 runs 15 residues. J gave up 4 bases and V 6 bases, and 9 bases lay outside the gene matches. The CDR3 DNA is TGTGCCAGCAGCCCAGGGGACAGAGCAAATCAGCCCCAGCATTTT. Amino acid sequence: CASSPGDRANQPQHF.

The chain couples TRBV19 to TRBJ1-6; TRBD1 is a possible D gene (6 bases). Looked up from germline, CDR1 is LNHDA and CDR2 is SQIVND (reference sequence). V lost 9 bases and J lost 9, with 15 bases in between. CDR3 length: 13 amino acids. CDR3 nucleotides: TGTGCCAGCGTTTCAGGGGCGGGTTCACCCCTCCACTTT. Translating gives CASVSGAGSPLHF.

The chain's CDR3 is CASRSAGQNTGELFF. For the CDR3, the DNA is TGTGCCAGTAGATCAGCGGGTCAGAACACCGGGGAGCTGTTTTTT. V and J are TRBV19 and TRBJ2-2, with D possibly matching TRBD2 (6 bases). Germline V gene sequence: CDR1 LNHDA, CDR2 SQIVND (reference sequence). With 6 bases removed from V and 1 base from J, the gap between germline ends came to 12 bases. The CDR3 covers 15 residues.

The rearrangement uses TRBV5-8 and TRBJ1-5, with D maybe TRBD1 (5 bases). Looked up from germline, CDR1 is SGHTS and CDR2 is YDEGEE. The CDR3 loop spans 15 amino acids. The germline V and J ends were trimmed by 4 bases and 0 bases, with 11 bases remaining between them. CDR3 nucleotides: TGTGCCAGCAGCCTGGGGGTCCTTAGCAATCAGCCCCAGCATTTT. Protein sequence: CASSLGVLSNQPQHF.

The V call is TRBV15, the J call TRBJ1-4; D is undetermined. Germline V gives CDR1 LNHNV, CDR2 YYDKDF (reference sequence). The CDR3 has 15 residues. The V end was cut by 1 base, the J end by 7 bases, with 13 bases between. The CDR3 here is CATSRVGNSAEKLFF. The CDR3 region has the DNA TGTGCCACCAGCAGAGTAGGGAATTCGGCTGAAAAACTGTTTTTT.

A single count supports this clone. The rearrangement uses TRBV30 and TRBJ1-1; TRBD1 is a possible D gene (5 bases). V was shortened by 3 bases and J by 5 bases, with 16 bases between the two germline ends. There are 14 residues in the CDR3. Germline values: CDR1 GTSNPN, CDR2 SVGIG (reference sequence). The CDR3 protein is CAWRRAGKETEAFF. The CDR3 DNA sequence: TGTGCCTGGAGGAGGGCAGGGAAGGAGACTGAAGCTTTCTTT.

This chain links TRBV11-3 with TRBJ2-1, with 15 nucleotides matching TRBD2. Germline CDR1 is SGHNT and CDR2 is YENEEA. There are 15 residues in the CDR3. V trimming: 3 bases; J trimming: 10 bases; junction bases outside the gene matches: 4. The chain's CDR3 is CASSLGLAGGYEQFF. CDR3 nucleotides: TGTGCCAGCAGCTTGGGACTAGCGGGAGGCTACGAGCAGTTCTTC.

The chain links TRBV7-3 to TRBJ2-3, with no clear D. The V gene's germline CDR1 is SGHTA and CDR2 FQGTGA. The CDR3 spans 13 residues. The germline V and J ends were trimmed by 4 bases and 6 bases, with 11 bases remaining between them. Here the CDR3 reads CASSSMGVDTQYF. CDR3 coding DNA: TGTGCCAGCAGCTCTATGGGTGTGGATACGCAGTATTTT.

The chain joins TRBV4-1 to TRBJ1-5, with TRBD1 matching over 7 bases. The ends lost 2 bases at V and 5 bases at J; junction bases unmatched: 9. Germline CDR1 and CDR2: MGHRA and YSYEKL. There are 16 residues in the CDR3. CDR3 sequence: CASSQPGQLRYQPQHF. The CDR3 coding sequence is TGCGCCAGCAGCCAACCGGGACAGCTAAGGTATCAGCCCCAGCATTTT.

V and J are TRBV7-9 and TRBJ1-5; D remains ambiguous. CDR3 size: 12 residues. Trimming took off 3 bases at V and 2 bases at J, with 2 bases between the two ends. The germline V gene encodes CDR1 SEHNR and CDR2 FQNEAQ (reference sequence). CDR3 residues: CASSLGNQPQHF. The CDR3 DNA is TGTGCCAGCAGCTTGGGCAATCAGCCCCAGCATTTT.

The CDR3 region has the DNA TGCGCCAGCAGGGGGGACATCTACGAGCAGTACTTC. It encodes CASRGDIYEQYF. This chain links TRBV10-2 with TRBJ2-7; TRBD1 might be the D (6 bases). Between the trimmed V and J ends, which lost 6 bases and 3 bases, there was a span of 9 bases. Germline V lookup: CDR1 WSHSY, CDR2 SAAADI. This CDR3 comprises 12 residues.

The CDR3 is CASSFPGPQETQYF. In DNA form, the CDR3 reads TGCGCCAGCAGCTTCCCTGGGCCTCAAGAGACCCAGTACTTC. V gene TRBV5-1 combines with J gene TRBJ2-5; D gene ambiguous. The ends were cut back, 2 bases at V and 2 bases at J, with 10 bases in the middle. This CDR3 has 14 residues. The germline CDR1 and CDR2 sequences are SGHRS and YFSETQ.